The present T cell receptor beta chain was sequenced within a study of cytomegalovirus exposure and HLA in healthy donors. About the research overall: There were 350 to 400 genotyped donors. Of these, about 86% fell in the genetic ancestry cluster associated with self-reported Caucasian donors. Study results and limitations: A later analysis reportedly found that, within productive TCRs, an Asian-associated ancestry cluster had fewer N-insertions than the mean observed across the roughly 630 donors. Common viral pathogens (according to a later analysis) appeared linked to several of the most significant clusters. Per published accounts, TCR beta sequences correctly predicted the HLA-A and HLA-B alleles of most subjects.

Trimming left V 2 bases short and J 4 bases short, with 5 bases between. The CDR3 loop spans 13 amino acids. Germline-derived CDR1 and CDR2 are LNHNV and YYDKDF (reference sequence). With regard to this clone: No antigen is known for it.

Amplification used 60 Vbeta primers and 13 Jbeta primers. Using immunoSEQ multiplex PCR, the repertoire was profiled, and TCRdb retains in-frame clones only, with some absent. This sample yields 250,000 to 350,000 clones, of which 75% to 90% are seen a single time; about 4% belongs to the top ten. Sequenced sample: PBMCs. The origin of this receptor is a man aged 40-50 years in good health and CMV-seropositive. J is TRBJ2-2 and V is TRBV15; D unclear. The CDR3 reads CATSRRSTGELFF. The CDR3 DNA sequence: TGTGCCACCAGCAGAAGGAGCACCGGGGAGCTGTTTTTT.